This T cell receptor (beta chain) originates from a study of OX40 agonist ivuxolimab in advanced cancers. Study details: Across the patients, intravenous ivuxolimab was delivered every 2 weeks at 0.01 to 10 mg/kg. Partial responses were achieved by three patients, one with hepatocellular carcinoma and two with cutaneous melanoma. General observations from the study: More expanded clones were seen, on average, in CD8+ T cells than in CD4+.

As for this clone: Its antigen is currently unknown.

Germline V gene data show CDR1 as SNHLY and CDR2 as FYNNEI. This CDR3 has 12 residues. V was cut by 4 bases and J by 6 bases, with 8 bases left in between. The repertoire was sequenced with immunoSEQ multiplex PCR; TCRdb's copy has only in-frame clones and lacks some. The data show tens of thousands of clones, with 80% to 90% seen just once and around 1.7% held by the top ten. The sequence derives from an adult with an advanced solid tumor such as melanoma, head and neck, liver or kidney cancer. The input for sequencing was CD4+ or CD8+ T cells sorted from blood, taken in a trial of the OX40 agonist ivuxolimab. The chain employs TRBV2 and TRBJ2-3; D remains ambiguous. This chain's CDR3 is CASSVSRDTQYF. The CDR3 DNA reads as TGTGCCAGCAGTGTTTCGCGGGATACGCAGTATTTT.